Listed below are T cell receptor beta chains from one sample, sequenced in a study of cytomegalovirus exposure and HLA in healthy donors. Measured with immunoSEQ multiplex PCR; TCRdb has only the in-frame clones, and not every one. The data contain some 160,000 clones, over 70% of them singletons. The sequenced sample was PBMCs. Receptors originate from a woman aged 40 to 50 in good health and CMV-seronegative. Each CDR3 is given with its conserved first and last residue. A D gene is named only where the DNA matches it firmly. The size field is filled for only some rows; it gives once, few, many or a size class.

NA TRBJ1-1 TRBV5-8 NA TGTGCCAGCAGCTTGGCCGCCGACGTCAGGGGAGCTTTCTTT CASSLAADVRGAFF
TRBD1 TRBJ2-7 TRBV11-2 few TGTGCCAGCAGTCCTCGGACAGGGGGAAGCGAGCAGTACTTC CASSPRTGGSEQYF
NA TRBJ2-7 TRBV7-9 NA TGTGCCAGCAGCTCCCCCCTCGATTCAGAATCCTACGAGCAGTACTTC CASSSPLDSESYEQYF
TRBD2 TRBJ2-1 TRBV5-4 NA TGTGCCAGCAGCCGAACTAGCGATAATGAGCAGTTCTTC CASSRTSDNEQFF
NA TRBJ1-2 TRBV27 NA TGTGCCAGCAGTTTATCCGCCAGATACTATGGCTACACCTTC CASSLSARYYGYTF
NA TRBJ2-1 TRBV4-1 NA TGCGCCAGCAGCCAAGATACTAGCTCCTACAATGAGCAGTTCTTC CASSQDTSSYNEQFF
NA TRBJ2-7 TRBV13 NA TGTGCCAGCAGCACCCCGACTAGGTCCTACGAGCAGTACTTC CASSTPTRSYEQYF
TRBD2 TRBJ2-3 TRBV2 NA TGTGCCAGCCAGCGGGAGGTTGGCGGAGATACGCAGTATTTT CASQREVGGDTQYF
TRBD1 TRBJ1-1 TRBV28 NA TGTGCCAGCAGCCCCTGGGGGGACAGGGGAGCTTTCTTT CASSPWGDRGAFF
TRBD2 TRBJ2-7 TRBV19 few TGTGCCAGTAGTAAGCGGGAGAGGGGACTTGAGGGCTACGAGCAGTACTTC CASSKRERGLEGYEQYF
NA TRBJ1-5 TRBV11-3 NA TGTGCCAGCAGCTTTCCCCAGGGGAATCAGCCCCAGCATTTT CASSFPQGNQPQHF
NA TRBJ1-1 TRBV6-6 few TGTGCCAGCAGTTACTCGCAGGGCAATTCAGCTTTCTTT CASSYSQGNSAFF
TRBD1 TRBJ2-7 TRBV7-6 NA TGTGCCAGCAGCCGTACCTCGGGACAGAGCTCCTACGAGCAGTACTTC CASSRTSGQSSYEQYF
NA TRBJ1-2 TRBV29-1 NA TGCAGCGTTGAAGATGGGTCCCAGCGGGGCTACACCTTC CSVEDGSQRGYTF
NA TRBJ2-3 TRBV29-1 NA TGCAGCGTTGCGTCCTGGCTACCCCCAAGAGGTACGCAGTATTTT CSVASWLPPRGTQYF
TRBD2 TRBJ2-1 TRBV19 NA TGTGCCAGTAGGCGGGTAGCGGGCCAGACCTACAATGAGCAGTTCTTC CASRRVAGQTYNEQFF
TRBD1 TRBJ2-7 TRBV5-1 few TGCGCCAGCAGCTTGCGACAGGGCTACGAGCAGTACTTC CASSLRQGYEQYF
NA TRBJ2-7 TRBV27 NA TGTGCCAGCAGTTCCCTCGGAGGATTCCTATCCTACGAGCAGTACTTC CASSSLGGFLSYEQYF
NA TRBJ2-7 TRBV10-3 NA TGTGCCATCAGTTATGACAGCAACAGGTTCTACGAGCAGTACTTC CAISYDSNRFYEQYF
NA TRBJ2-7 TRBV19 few TGTGCCAGCCTCTCGAGGGTAGGCGACGAGCAGTACTTC CASLSRVGDEQYF
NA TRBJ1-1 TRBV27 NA TGTGCCAGCAGACTAACAGGGTCCCCCACTGAAGCTTTCTTT CASRLTGSPTEAFF
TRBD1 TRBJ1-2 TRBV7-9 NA TGTGCCAGCAGCGTCGGGACAGGGTCTTCGGGCTACACCTTC CASSVGTGSSGYTF
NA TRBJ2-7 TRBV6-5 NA TGTGCCAGCAGGCGGGAACAGGATGGCTACGAGCAGTACTTC CASRREQDGYEQYF
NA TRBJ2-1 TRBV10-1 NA TGCGCCAGCAGTGATACTGGGATCTCTAGCAGTGAGCAGTTCTTC CASSDTGISSSEQFF
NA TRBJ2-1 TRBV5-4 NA TGTGCCAGCAGCCGCATGACTAGTAACTTGGGCAATGAGCAGTTCTTC CASSRMTSNLGNEQFF